Listed here are 7 T cell receptor beta chains from one sample, sequenced in a study of blood T cell repertoires in COVID-19. Sequencing used immunoSEQ multiplex PCR; TCRdb keeps in-frame clones, though not all of them. The sample yields 150,000 to 200,000 clones, roughly 79% seen once. The source material was peripheral blood. These TCRs come from a woman older than 75 with COVID-19, enrolled during active disease.

The V call is TRBV19, the J call TRBJ1-1; tentative D call: TRBD1 (5 bases). The CDR3 length is 14 residues. Germline CDR1 and CDR2: LNHDA and SQIVND (reference sequence). V was trimmed by 6 bases and J by 2 bases, leaving 13 bases between them. The CDR3 protein is CASRFTGSNTEAFF. In DNA, the CDR3 is TGTGCCAGTAGGTTCACAGGATCTAACACTGAAGCTTTCTTT.

This clone was detected ten times or more. The chain links TRBV5-4 to TRBJ2-3, with D possibly being TRBD1 (5 bases). Trimming pared 0 bases from V and 0 bases from J, leaving 8 bases between. The CDR3 spans 15 residues. Germline CDR1 and CDR2: SGHNT and YYREEE (reference sequence). The CDR3 DNA is TGTGCCAGCAGCTTGGAAGGGGCGAGCACAGATACGCAGTATTTT. Its translation is CASSLEGASTDTQYF.

The chain links TRBV28 to TRBJ2-7, with 7 bases aligning to TRBD1. The V segment lost 8 bases and the J segment 6 bases; nucleotides outside the gene matches: 7. Per the germline V gene, CDR1 is MDHEN and CDR2 is SYDVKM. CDR3 length: 12 residues. The chain's CDR3 is CASRTGPVEQYF. The CDR3, as DNA: TGTGCCAGCCGGACAGGACCGGTCGAGCAGTACTTC.

The chain combines TRBV29-1 with TRBJ2-3; 11 bases are a match to TRBD2. V lost 4 bases and J lost 4; bases outside the gene matches: 4. The germline V gene has CDR1 SQVTM and CDR2 ANQGSEA. The CDR3 consists of 14 residues. The CDR3 DNA is TGCAGCGTTGGTACTAGCGGGAGCGCAGATACGCAGTATTTT. It is translated as CSVGTSGSADTQYF.

This chain connects TRBV19 to TRBJ2-5; D might be TRBD2 (7 bases). The V and J ends lost 6 bases and 1 base respectively, with 18 bases between them. The CDR3 runs 16 residues. CDR1 LNHDA and CDR2 SQIVND come from the germline V gene (reference sequence). The CDR3 protein is CASSPGAGATQETQYF. In nucleotides, the CDR3 is TGTGCCAGTAGCCCGGGTGCGGGGGCCACCCAAGAGACCCAGTACTTC.

The chain joins TRBV19 to TRBJ2-1, with a weak D call TRBD2 (6 bases). V was pared by 2 bases and J by 0 bases, with 8 bases between. The CDR3 loop spans 15 amino acids. The germline V gene has CDR1 LNHDA and CDR2 SQIVND (reference sequence). CDR3 sequence (DNA): TGTGCCAGTAGTATATCGGGACTCTCCTACAATGAGCAGTTCTTC. Protein: CASSISGLSYNEQFF.

V is TRBV2 and J is TRBJ1-1, with D maybe TRBD1 (5 bases). The length of the CDR3 is 14 residues. Germline CDR1 reads SNHLY; CDR2 reads FYNNEI. The V end lost 9 bases, the J end lost 3 bases, and 17 bases lay between the germline ends. The CDR3 nucleotides read TGTGCCAGTAAGAATTCAGGGTGGGACACTGAAGCTTTCTTT. It is translated as CASKNSGWDTEAFF.